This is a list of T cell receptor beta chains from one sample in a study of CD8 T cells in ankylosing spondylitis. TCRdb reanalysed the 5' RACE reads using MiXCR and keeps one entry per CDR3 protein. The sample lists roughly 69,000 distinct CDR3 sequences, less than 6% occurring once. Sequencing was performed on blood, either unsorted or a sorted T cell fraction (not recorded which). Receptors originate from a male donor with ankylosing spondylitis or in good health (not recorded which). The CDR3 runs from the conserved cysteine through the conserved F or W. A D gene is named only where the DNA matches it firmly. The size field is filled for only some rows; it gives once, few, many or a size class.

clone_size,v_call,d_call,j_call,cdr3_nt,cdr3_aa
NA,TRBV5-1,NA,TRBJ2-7,TGCGCCAGCAGCGCCGGGTCAGCGGGTTACGAGCAGTACTTC,CASSAGSAGYEQYF
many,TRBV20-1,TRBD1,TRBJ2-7,TGCAGTGCTAGAAATTTTGGGGGACAGGGATCCGAGCAGTACTTC,CSARNFGGQGSEQYF
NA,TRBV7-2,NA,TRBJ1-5,TGTGCCAGCAGATCGGAGGGGGGGTCTCAGCCCCAGCATTTT,CASRSEGGSQPQHF
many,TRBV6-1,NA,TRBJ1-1,TGTGCCAGCAGTGAAGCAGGGTGGACCACTGAAGCTTTCTTT,CASSEAGWTTEAFF
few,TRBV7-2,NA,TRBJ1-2,TGTGCCAGCAGCTTAGGGACACCTTATGGCTACACCTTC,CASSLGTPYGYTF
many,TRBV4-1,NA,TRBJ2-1,TGCGCCAGCACCCCCGCCCTCCACGGGGGCAATGAGCAGTTCTTC,CASTPALHGGNEQFF
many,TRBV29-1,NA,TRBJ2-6,TGCAGCGTTGAACCGGGATCTGGGGCCAACGTCCTGACTTTC,CSVEPGSGANVLTF
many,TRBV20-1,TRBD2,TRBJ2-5,TGCAGTGCTAGAGATCGAGGGACTAGCGGGGGGACGGGAGGATCGGAGACCCAGTACTTC,CSARDRGTSGGTGGSETQYF
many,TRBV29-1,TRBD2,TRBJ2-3,TGCAGCGTTGTTCGAGGGACTAGCGGGGGGTCAGATACGCAGTATTTT,CSVVRGTSGGSDTQYF
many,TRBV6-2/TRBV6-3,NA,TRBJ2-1,TGTGCCAGCAGTCACGAGCCGGGACGTGGGCAGTTCTTC,CASSHEPGRGQFF
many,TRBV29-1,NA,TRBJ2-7,TGCAGCGTTGGGGGGAATCAGGGCCTCGAGCAGTACTTC,CSVGGNQGLEQYF
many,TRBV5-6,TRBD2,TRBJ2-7,TGTGCCAGCAGCAAACTAGCGGGGGGAACCTACGAGCAGTACTTC,CASSKLAGGTYEQYF
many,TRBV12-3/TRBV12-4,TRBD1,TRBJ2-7,TGTGCCAGCAGTCTCAGACAGGGGGTTGGCGAGCAGTACTTC,CASSLRQGVGEQYF
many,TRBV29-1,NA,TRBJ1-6,TGCAGCGTCCGGGATACTTATAATTCACCCCTCCACTTT,CSVRDTYNSPLHF
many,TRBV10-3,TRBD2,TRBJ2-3,TGTGCCATCGGAGCGGGGGGGAGCACAGATACGCAGTATTTT,CAIGAGGSTDTQYF
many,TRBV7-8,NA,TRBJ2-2,TGTGCCAGCAGCTTAGGGGGCAGCTCGAACACCGGGGAGCTGTTTTTT,CASSLGGSSNTGELFF
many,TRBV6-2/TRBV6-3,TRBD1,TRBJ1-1,TGTGCCAGCAGCTACTACGGGACAGCGAACACTGAAGCTTTCTTT,CASSYYGTANTEAFF
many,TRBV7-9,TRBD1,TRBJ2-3,TGTGCCAGCAGCCCTTCGACAGGGGGCTCCACAGATACGCAGTATTTT,CASSPSTGGSTDTQYF
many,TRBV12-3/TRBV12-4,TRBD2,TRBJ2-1,TGTGCCAGCGGAGGATTAGGGGCGGGGGGCTCCTACAATGAGCAGTTCTTC,CASGGLGAGGSYNEQFF
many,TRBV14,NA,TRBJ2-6,TGTGCCAGCAGCCAAGTCGGGGTGAGGGCCAACGTCCTGACTTTC,CASSQVGVRANVLTF
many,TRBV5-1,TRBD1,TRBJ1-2,TGCGCCAGCAGCTTGATGGGACAGGGGGCGAATGGCTACACCTTC,CASSLMGQGANGYTF
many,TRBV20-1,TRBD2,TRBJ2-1,TGCAGTGCTAGACGACTAGCGGTTAACAATGAGCAGTTCTTC,CSARRLAVNNEQFF
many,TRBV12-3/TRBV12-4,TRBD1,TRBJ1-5,TGTGCCAGCAGACGGACAGGTAGCAATCAGCCCCAGCATTTT,CASRRTGSNQPQHF
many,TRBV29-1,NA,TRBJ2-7,TGCAGCGTTGATGGCAGTTACGAGCAGTACTTC,CSVDGSYEQYF
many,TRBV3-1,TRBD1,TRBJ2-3,TGTGCCAGCAGTACCGGGACAGGCACAGATACGCAGTATTTT,CASSTGTGTDTQYF
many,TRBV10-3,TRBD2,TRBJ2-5,TGTGCCATCAGTGACAGCGGGGGGGCCGTTAAGACCCAGTACTTC,CAISDSGGAVKTQYF
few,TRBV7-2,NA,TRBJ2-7,TGTGCCAGCAGCCAAACCCCAGAGGGTCCGGAGCAGTACTTC,CASSQTPEGPEQYF
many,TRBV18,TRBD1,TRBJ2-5,TGTGCCAGCTCACTCGCCTCCGGGACAGGGGGAATCGAGACCCAGTACTTC,CASSLASGTGGIETQYF
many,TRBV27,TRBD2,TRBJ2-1,TGTGCCAGCAGCGAGATAGCGGGGGGGCGTGATGAGCAGTTCTTC,CASSEIAGGRDEQFF
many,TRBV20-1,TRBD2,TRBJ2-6,TGCAGTGCTAGCAGGCTAGCGGGGCCTTCGACTGGGGCCAACGTCCTGACTTTC,CSASRLAGPSTGANVLTF
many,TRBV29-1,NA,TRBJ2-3,TGCAGCGTCAACAGGGACTACGGCACAGATACGCAGTATTTT,CSVNRDYGTDTQYF
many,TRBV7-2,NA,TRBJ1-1,TGTGCCAGCAGCAGGGACCCATATGCTACTGAAGCTTTCTTT,CASSRDPYATEAFF
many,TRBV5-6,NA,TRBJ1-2,TGTGCCAGCAGCTCGTATGACAGGATAGGCTACACCTTC,CASSSYDRIGYTF
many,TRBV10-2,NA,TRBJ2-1,TGCGCCAGCAGTGAGGAGGGGGATGAGCAGTTCTTC,CASSEEGDEQFF
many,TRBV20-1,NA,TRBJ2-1,TGCAGTGCTAGAAACACGTACCCCTACAATGAGCAGTTCTTC,CSARNTYPYNEQFF
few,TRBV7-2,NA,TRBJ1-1,TGTGCCAGCAGCCTCCACGCCGCGGGCTCCATGAACACTGAAGCTTTCTTT,CASSLHAAGSMNTEAFF
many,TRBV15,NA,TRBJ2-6,TGTGCCACCAGCAGGGTACTAGAGAAGATGGGCTCTGGGGCCAACGTCCTGACTTTC,CATSRVLEKMGSGANVLTF
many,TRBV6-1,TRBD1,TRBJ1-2,TGTGCCACCGCCCACATGGACAGGGGGCTCTTC,CATAHMDRGLF
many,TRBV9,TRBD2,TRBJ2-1,TGTGCCAGCAGCGTAGGCGGGGGAGTATACAATGAGCAGTTCTTC,CASSVGGGVYNEQFF
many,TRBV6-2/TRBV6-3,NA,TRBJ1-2,TGTGCCAGCAGTCCCCGGACAGACATCTATGGCTACACCTTC,CASSPRTDIYGYTF
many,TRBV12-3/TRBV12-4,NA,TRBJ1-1,TGTGCCAGCGAAGGAGAGGGGAGGACTGAAGCTTTCTTT,CASEGEGRTEAFF
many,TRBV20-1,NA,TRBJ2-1,TGCAGTGCTAGAGATCAAGGCAATGAGCAGTTCTTC,CSARDQGNEQFF
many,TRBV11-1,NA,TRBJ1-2,TGTGCCAGCAGCTTAGCAGGCAATAACTATGGCTACACCTTC,CASSLAGNNYGYTF
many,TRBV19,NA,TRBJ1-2,TGTGCCAGTACTCCAAGGCCGGGACCAAAAAGTGGCGGCTACACCTTC,CASTPRPGPKSGGYTF
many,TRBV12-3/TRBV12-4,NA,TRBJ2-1,TGTGCCAGCAGTTTTCCAGGTCCAAGGGAGCAGTTCTTC,CASSFPGPREQFF